The present T cell receptor (beta chain) was sequenced within a study of T cell responses to AZD1222 COVID-19 vaccine. Regarding the study as a whole: As reported, nearly half of all spike-specific TCRs target variant regions that are unmutated. Vaccination with two AZD1222 doses was followed by a rise in Spike-specific TCR breadth and depth. Spike regions recognized by vaccine-associated CD4 TCRs spanned the protein, led by 160-218 and 743-854.

This clone was seen a few times. Antigen: not known. Here immunoSEQ multiplex PCR was the method, and the copy in TCRdb shows in-frame clones only, minus some. Among around 110,000 clones, 84% were seen once, and the ten largest hold approximately 9.4%. The sequence came from an adult in good health. Material: peripheral blood, obtained on day 0 of AZD1222 vaccination.

CDR3 residues: CASSLGIGGPQETQYF. In nucleotides, the CDR3 is TGTGCCAGCAGCTTGGGAATTGGAGGCCCGCAAGAGACCCAGTACTTC. The V call is TRBV5-8, the J call TRBJ2-5; maybe TRBD2 (5 bases). This CDR3 is built from 16 residues. Deletions cut 0 bases from V and 2 bases from J, with 14 bases between. Germline assignment: CDR1 SGHTS and CDR2 YDEGEE.